This TCR beta chain came from a study of T cell responses to AZD1222 COVID-19 vaccine. At the level of the study: Analyses pooled second doses at about 4 or about 12 weeks.

V trimming: 4 bases; J trimming: 5 bases; junction bases outside the gene matches: 7. Germline loops: CDR1 SGDLS, CDR2 YYNGEE. The length of the CDR3 is 15 residues. Findings and limits, study-wide: Repertoires were obtained only post-peak T cell response. Females made up more of the donors, who were largely white British, and clonal diversity may have come out too low. Dominant at 160-218 and 743-854, vaccine-associated CD4 TCRs also spanned spike.

The assay was immunoSEQ multiplex PCR, and TCRdb's table has in-frame clones only and misses some. The data hold roughly 200,000 clones, with 85% to 95% observed a single time. A word on this clone: Its antigen is still unknown.

The genes are TRBV9 and TRBJ2-1; 9 nucleotides align to TRBD1. This sequence originates from an adult in good health. The specimen was peripheral blood, collected on day 0 of AZD1222 vaccination. The CDR3 is CASSKVGQGHNEQFF. In DNA, the CDR3 is TGTGCCAGCAGCAAGGTGGGACAGGGCCACAATGAGCAGTTCTTC.